This T cell receptor beta chain was obtained from a study of CD8+CD57+ T cells in acquired aplastic anemia. Study context: Mean yield of DNA from sorted CD4+ and CD8+ cells was approximately 3 ug. Study-wide findings and caveats: Any difference that existed in CD8+ Simpson's diversity between patients and controls was not significant.

It was patients with CD8+CD57+ cell expansion by flow cytometry who were chosen for sequencing. Everyone among the patients had severe acquired aplastic anemia. The CDR3 covers 15 residues. V lost 3 bases and J lost 8, with 20 bases in between. Germline CDR1 and CDR2: DFQATT and SNEGSKA (reference sequence). Genomic DNA acted as the template from which TCR beta VDJ combination and CDR3 sequence profiling were carried out. TCRdb ran MiXCR on the reads and lists one entry per CDR3 protein. Of 150,000 to 200,000 distinct CDR3 sequences listed, approximately 48% are singletons. Note on this clonotype: The antigen is not known.

Sequencing was carried out using sorted CD4+, CD8+, or CD8+CD57+ T cells (not recorded which) from PBMCs. V gene TRBV20-1 combines with J gene TRBJ2-1; D not resolved. The TCR was taken from a human donor with aplastic anemia. The CDR3 DNA reads TGCAGTGCTAGGGTAGCACCAATATCCAATGATGAGCAGTTCTTC. It translates to CSARVAPISNDEQFF.